What follows are 5 T cell receptor beta chains derived from one specimen sequenced in a study of CD8+CD57+ T cells in acquired aplastic anemia. Genomic DNA was employed as the template in profiling TCR beta VDJ and CDR3. TCRdb reprocessed the reads via MiXCR and lists one record per CDR3 protein. The sample yields more than 150,000 distinct CDR3 sequences, around 50% seen once. Only patients with CD8+CD57+ cell expansion on flow cytometry were chosen for sequencing. The sequenced sample consisted of sorted CD4+, CD8+, or CD8+CD57+ T cells (not recorded which) from PBMCs. These receptors were taken from a human donor with aplastic anemia.

In this sample, this clonotype turned up many times. V usage is TRBV7-6 and J usage is TRBJ2-7; D remains ambiguous. Per germline, CDR1 SGHVS and CDR2 FNYEAQ. V lost 0 bases and J 0 bases, leaving 9 bases between the germline ends. This CDR3 is built from 15 residues. The CDR3 DNA reads TGTGCCAGCAGCTTAGCGGGCAGTAGCTCCTACGAGCAGTACTTC. It yields the protein CASSLAGSSSYEQYF.

The rearrangement uses TRBV2 and TRBJ1-5; no definite D call. V was clipped by 3 bases and J by 0 bases, with 6 bases between them. CDR3 length: 14 amino acids. CDR1 SNHLY and CDR2 FYNNEI come from the germline V gene. CDR3 bases: TGTGCCAGCAGTGACGTCGGTAGCAATCAGCCCCAGCATTTT. Translation gives CASSDVGSNQPQHF.

V usage is TRBV29-1 and J usage is TRBJ1-2, with 7 bases aligning to TRBD1. The V and J ends lost 6 bases and 3 bases, in that order; junction bases with no gene match: 16. The CDR3 sequence is 16 residues long. Germline lookup yields CDR1 SQVTM and CDR2 ANQGSEA. The CDR3 nucleotides read TGCAGCGTCCTTCTACCCTTACAGGGGAGGGACTATGGCTACACCTTC. It is translated as CSVLLPLQGRDYGYTF.

Only one count was recorded for this clonotype. J is TRBJ2-7 and V is TRBV7-4; 12 positions agree with TRBD2. The V gene's germline CDR1 is SGHVT and CDR2 SQSDAQ. V trimming: 2 bases; J trimming: 0 bases; junction bases outside the gene matches: 2. The CDR3 totals 16 residues. The CDR3 reads CASSLPLAGGSYEQYF. The CDR3 DNA reads TGTGCCAGCAGCTTACCACTAGCGGGAGGCTCCTACGAGCAGTACTTC.

The genes are TRBV20-1 and TRBJ2-3, with a tentative D call TRBD2 (6 bases). Trimming left V 2 bases short and J 2 bases short, with 11 bases between. Per germline, CDR1 DFQATT and CDR2 SNEGSKA (reference sequence). The CDR3 length is 14 residues. In nucleotides, the CDR3 is TGCAGTGCTAGAAGGAGCGGGTCCACAGATACGCAGTATTTT. Residues: CSARRSGSTDTQYF.